This T cell receptor beta chain comes out of a study of tumor-infiltrating lymphocytes in primary liver carcinoma. Overall study: Staged T1-T3 N0M0, the tumors had sizes that ranged from about 4 to 10 cm across. In every tissue type, samples returned a similar yield of roughly 3.65 to 7.5 million productive TCRbeta reads.

A remark on this clonotype: A read error is likely, as this CDR3 ends without the conserved phenylalanine or tryptophan.

They got blood RNA out of unsorted whole blood and also pulled out germline DNA. HBV chronically infected the treatment-naive patients. Before any surgery took place, four milliliters of peripheral blood were collected. Constant-region priming of about 500 ng total RNA yielded TCR beta cDNA. Sequencing libraries for TCR beta derived from three nested multiplex PCR rounds that used slightly modified ARM-PCR. TCRdb ran MiXCR on the multiplex PCR reads and lists one entry per CDR3 protein. The sample has about 200,000 distinct CDR3 sequences; about 65% are singletons. Sequencing input: peripheral blood. This receptor was taken from a woman aged 55-69 years with primary liver carcinoma and hepatitis B virus infection.

The CDR3 coding sequence is TGTGCCAGCAGCCCGGTCCAGGCGGGGAACACCGGGGAGCTGTTTTCT. It translates to CASSPVQAGNTGELFS. The genes are TRBV12-3 or TRBV12-4 and TRBJ2-2; D possibly corresponds to TRBD2 (5 bases). This CDR3 comprises 16 residues. The ends were cut back, 6 bases at V and 1 base at J, with 15 bases in the middle.